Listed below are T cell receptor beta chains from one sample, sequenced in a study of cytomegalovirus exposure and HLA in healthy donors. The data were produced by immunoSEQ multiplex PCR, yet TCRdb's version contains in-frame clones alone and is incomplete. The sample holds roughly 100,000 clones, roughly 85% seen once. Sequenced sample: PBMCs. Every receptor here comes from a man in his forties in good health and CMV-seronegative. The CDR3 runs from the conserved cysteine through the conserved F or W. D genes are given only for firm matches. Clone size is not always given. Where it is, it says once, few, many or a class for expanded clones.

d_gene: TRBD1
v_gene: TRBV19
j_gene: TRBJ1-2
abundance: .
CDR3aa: CASRRQGQVRIGNYGYTF
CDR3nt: TGTGCCAGTAGAAGACAGGGCCAGGTCAGGATCGGTAACTATGGCTACACCTTC

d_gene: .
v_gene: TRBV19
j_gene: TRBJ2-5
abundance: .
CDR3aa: CASSMAGGETQYF
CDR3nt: TGTGCCAGTAGTATGGCAGGAGGGGAGACCCAGTACTTC

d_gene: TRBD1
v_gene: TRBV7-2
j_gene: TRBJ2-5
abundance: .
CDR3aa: CASSPGQEKTQYF
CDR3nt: TGTGCCAGCAGCCCTGGACAGGAAAAGACCCAGTACTTC

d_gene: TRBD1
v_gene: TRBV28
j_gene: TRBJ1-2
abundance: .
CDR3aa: CASSLSWDRTHIAYTF
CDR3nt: TGTGCCAGCAGTTTATCCTGGGACAGGACCCATATCGCCTACACCTTC

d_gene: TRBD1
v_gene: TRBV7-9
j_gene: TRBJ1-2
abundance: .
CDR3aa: CASSLSDRVAGYTF
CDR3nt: TGTGCCAGCAGCTTATCGGACAGGGTAGCTGGCTACACCTTC

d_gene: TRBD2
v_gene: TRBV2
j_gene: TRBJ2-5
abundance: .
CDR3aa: CASSGLLAGLRETQYF
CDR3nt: TGTGCCAGCAGTGGTCTCCTAGCGGGGCTACGGGAGACCCAGTACTTC

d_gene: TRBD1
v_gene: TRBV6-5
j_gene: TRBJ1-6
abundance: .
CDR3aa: CASSQGQGWVF
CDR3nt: TGTGCCAGCAGCCAAGGACAGGGTTGGGTTTTT

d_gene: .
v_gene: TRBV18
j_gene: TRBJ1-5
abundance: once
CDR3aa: CASSPESYQPQHF
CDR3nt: TGTGCCAGCTCACCTGAGTCCTATCAGCCCCAGCATTTT

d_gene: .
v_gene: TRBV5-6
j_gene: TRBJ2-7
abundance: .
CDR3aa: CASSGRAYEQYF
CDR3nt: TGTGCCAGCAGCGGCAGGGCCTACGAGCAGTACTTC

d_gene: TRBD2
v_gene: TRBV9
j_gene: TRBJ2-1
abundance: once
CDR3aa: CASSSTGTISYNEQFF
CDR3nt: TGTGCCAGCAGCTCAACCGGGACTATCTCCTACAATGAGCAGTTCTTC

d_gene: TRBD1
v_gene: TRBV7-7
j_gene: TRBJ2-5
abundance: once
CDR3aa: CASSYDPGGRETQYF
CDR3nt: TGTGCTAGCAGCTACGACCCAGGGGGCAGGGAGACCCAGTACTTC

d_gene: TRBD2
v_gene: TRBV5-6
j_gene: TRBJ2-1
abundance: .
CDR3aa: CASSFRTSGGGDEQFF
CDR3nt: TGTGCCAGCAGCTTCCGGACTAGCGGGGGGGGCGATGAGCAGTTCTTC

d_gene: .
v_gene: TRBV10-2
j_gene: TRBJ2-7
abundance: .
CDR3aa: CASSESRVSYEQYF
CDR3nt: TGCGCCAGCAGTGAGTCCCGGGTTTCCTACGAGCAGTACTTC

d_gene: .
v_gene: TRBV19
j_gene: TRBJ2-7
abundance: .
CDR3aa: CASSPPWSAEQYF
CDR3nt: TGTGCCAGTAGTCCCCCCTGGAGCGCCGAGCAGTACTTC

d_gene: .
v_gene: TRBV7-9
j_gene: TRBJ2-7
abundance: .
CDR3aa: CASGQNAYEQYF
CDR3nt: TGTGCCAGCGGTCAGAATGCCTACGAGCAGTACTTC

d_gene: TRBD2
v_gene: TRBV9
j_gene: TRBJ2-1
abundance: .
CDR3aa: CASSVGVGGVYNEQFF
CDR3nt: TGTGCCAGCAGCGTAGGTGTCGGGGGGGTCTACAATGAGCAGTTCTTC

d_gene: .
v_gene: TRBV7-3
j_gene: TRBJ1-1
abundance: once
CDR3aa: CASSLDTLNTEAFF
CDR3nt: TGTGCCAGCAGCTTAGATACTTTAAACACTGAAGCTTTCTTT

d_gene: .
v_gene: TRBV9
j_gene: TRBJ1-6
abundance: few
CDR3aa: CASSVGTGKNSPLHF
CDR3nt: TGTGCCAGCAGCGTAGGCACAGGGAAAAATTCACCCCTCCACTTT

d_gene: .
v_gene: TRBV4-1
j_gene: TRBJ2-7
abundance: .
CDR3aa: CASSQVDRTSYEQYF
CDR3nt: TGCGCCAGCAGCCAAGTAGATCGCACCTCCTACGAGCAGTACTTC

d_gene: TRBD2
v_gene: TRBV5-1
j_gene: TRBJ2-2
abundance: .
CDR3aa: CASSREDGGGGTGELFF
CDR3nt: TGCGCCAGCAGCCGGGAGGACGGTGGGGGTGGCACCGGGGAGCTGTTTTTT

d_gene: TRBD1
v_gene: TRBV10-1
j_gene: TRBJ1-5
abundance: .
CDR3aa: CASSETTGTGGRPNNQPQHF
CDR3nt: TGCGCCAGCAGTGAGACAACCGGGACAGGGGGCCGACCGAACAATCAGCCCCAGCATTTT

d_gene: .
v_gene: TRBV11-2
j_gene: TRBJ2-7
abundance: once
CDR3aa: CASSPPGVHEQYF
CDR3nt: TGTGCCAGCAGCCCTCCAGGGGTCCACGAGCAGTACTTC

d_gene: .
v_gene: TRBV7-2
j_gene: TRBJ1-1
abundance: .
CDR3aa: CASSFQGFSTEAFF
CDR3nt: TGTGCCAGCAGCTTCCAGGGGTTTTCGACTGAAGCTTTCTTT

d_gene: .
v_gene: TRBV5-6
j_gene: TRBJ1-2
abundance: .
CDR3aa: CASSLPRVNYGYTF
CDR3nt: TGTGCCAGCAGCTTGCCCCGGGTAAACTATGGCTACACCTTC

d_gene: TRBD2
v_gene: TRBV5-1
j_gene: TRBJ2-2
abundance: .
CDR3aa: CASSLAGTSGPTGELFF
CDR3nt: TGCGCCAGCAGCTTGGCCGGGACTAGCGGGCCCACCGGGGAGCTGTTTTTT

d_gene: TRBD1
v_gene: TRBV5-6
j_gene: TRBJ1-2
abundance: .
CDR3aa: CASSFAPGQIYDYTF
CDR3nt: TGTGCCAGCAGCTTCGCGCCGGGACAGATTTATGACTACACCTTC

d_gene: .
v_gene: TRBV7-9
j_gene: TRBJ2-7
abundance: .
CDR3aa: CASSLADSWDEQYF
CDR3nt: TGTGCCAGCAGCTTAGCCGACAGTTGGGACGAGCAGTACTTC

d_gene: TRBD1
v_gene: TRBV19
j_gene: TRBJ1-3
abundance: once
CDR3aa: CASMDPGTGANTIYF
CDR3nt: TGTGCCAGTATGGACCCCGGGACAGGGGCAAACACCATATATTTT

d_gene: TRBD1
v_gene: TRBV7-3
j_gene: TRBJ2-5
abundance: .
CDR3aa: CASSRTGAETQYF
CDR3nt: TGTGCCAGCAGCCGGACAGGAGCGGAGACCCAGTACTTC

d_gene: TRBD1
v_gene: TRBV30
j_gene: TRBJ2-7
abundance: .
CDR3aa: CAWSPGTGVYF
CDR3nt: TGTGCCTGGAGCCCCGGGACAGGGGTCTACTTC

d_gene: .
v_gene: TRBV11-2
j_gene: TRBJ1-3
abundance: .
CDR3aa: CASALNINSGNTIYF
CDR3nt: TGTGCCAGCGCCTTAAACATTAACTCTGGAAACACCATATATTTT

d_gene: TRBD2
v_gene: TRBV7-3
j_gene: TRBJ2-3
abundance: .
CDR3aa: CASSLFIGGGEADTQYF
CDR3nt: TGTGCCAGCAGCTTATTTATAGGCGGGGGGGAAGCAGATACGCAGTATTTT

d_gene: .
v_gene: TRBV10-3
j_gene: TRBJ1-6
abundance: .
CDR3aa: CAISGSPRGGEGYNSPLHF
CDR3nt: TGTGCCATCAGTGGTTCCCCCCGTGGGGGGGAGGGATATAATTCACCCCTCCACTTT

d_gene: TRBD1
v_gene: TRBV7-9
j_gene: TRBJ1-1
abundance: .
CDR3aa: CASSLALGQGPEAFF
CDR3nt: TGTGCCAGCAGCTTAGCCCTAGGACAGGGCCCTGAAGCTTTCTTT

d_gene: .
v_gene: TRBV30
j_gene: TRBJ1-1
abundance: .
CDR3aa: CAWILPRDRINTEAFF
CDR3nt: TGTGCCTGGATCCTCCCCCGCGACAGAATTAACACTGAAGCTTTCTTT

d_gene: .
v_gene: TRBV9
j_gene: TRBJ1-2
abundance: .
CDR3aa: CASSAHPDTNYGYTF
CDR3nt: TGTGCCAGCAGCGCCCACCCCGACACTAACTATGGCTACACCTTC

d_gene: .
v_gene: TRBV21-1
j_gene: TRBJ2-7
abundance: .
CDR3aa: CASSKEKGDFAYEQYF
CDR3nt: TGTGCCAGCAGCAAAGAAAAGGGGGATTTTGCCTACGAGCAGTACTTC

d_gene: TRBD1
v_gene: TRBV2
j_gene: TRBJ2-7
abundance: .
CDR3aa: CASSQGTASSYEQYF
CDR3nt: TGTGCCAGCAGCCAAGGGACAGCCAGCTCCTACGAGCAGTACTTC

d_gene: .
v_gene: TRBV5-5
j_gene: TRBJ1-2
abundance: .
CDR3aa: CASSSPEQGFIYGYTF
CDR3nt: TGTGCCAGCAGCTCTCCCGAACAGGGATTTATCTATGGCTACACCTTC

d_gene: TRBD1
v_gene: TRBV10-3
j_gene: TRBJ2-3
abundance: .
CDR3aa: CAISESRSTGADTQYF
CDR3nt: TGTGCCATCAGTGAGTCTAGGAGTACAGGGGCAGATACGCAGTATTTT

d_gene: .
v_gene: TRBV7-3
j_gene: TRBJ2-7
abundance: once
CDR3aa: CASSLAQTGTNEQYF
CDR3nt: TGTGCCAGCAGCTTGGCCCAAACAGGTACAAACGAGCAGTACTTC

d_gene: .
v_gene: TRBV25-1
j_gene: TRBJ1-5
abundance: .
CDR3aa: CASSASRDSEPPQHF
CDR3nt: TGTGCCAGCAGTGCTTCCCGGGACTCCGAACCGCCCCAGCATTTT

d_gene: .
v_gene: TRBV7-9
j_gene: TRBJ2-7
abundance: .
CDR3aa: CASSSMTRGGEQYF
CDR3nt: TGTGCCAGCAGCTCAATGACCCGGGGAGGAGAGCAGTACTTC

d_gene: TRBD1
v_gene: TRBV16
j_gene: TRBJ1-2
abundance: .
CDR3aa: CASSQGTGADYGYTF
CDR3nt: TGTGCCAGCAGCCAAGGGACAGGGGCGGACTATGGCTACACCTTC

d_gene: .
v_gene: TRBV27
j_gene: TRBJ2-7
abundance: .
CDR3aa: CASMTARGHSYEQYF
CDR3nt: TGTGCCAGCATGACTGCGCGGGGGCACTCCTACGAGCAGTACTTC

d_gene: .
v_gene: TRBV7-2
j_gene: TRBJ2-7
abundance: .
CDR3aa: CASSLGGLPYYEQYF
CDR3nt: TGTGCCAGCAGCTTAGGAGGGTTACCCTACTACGAGCAGTACTTC

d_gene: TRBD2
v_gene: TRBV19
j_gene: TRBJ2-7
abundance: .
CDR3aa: CASSILAGTYEQYF
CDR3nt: TGTGCCAGTAGTATACTAGCGGGGACCTACGAGCAGTACTTC

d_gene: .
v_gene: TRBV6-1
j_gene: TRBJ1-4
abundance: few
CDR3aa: CASRPREENEKLFF
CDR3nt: TGTGCCAGCAGGCCGAGGGAGGAGAATGAAAAACTGTTTTTT

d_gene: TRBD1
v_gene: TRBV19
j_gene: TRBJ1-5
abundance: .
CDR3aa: CASSDRGSHQPQHF
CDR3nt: TGTGCCAGTAGTGACAGGGGCTCCCATCAGCCCCAGCATTTT

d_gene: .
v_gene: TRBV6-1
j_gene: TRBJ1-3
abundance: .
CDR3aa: CASSAGRAFSGNTIYF
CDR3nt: TGTGCCAGCAGTGCTGGCAGGGCGTTCTCTGGAAACACCATATATTTT

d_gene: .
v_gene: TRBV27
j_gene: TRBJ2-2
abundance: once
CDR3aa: CATRQSGTLSTGELFF
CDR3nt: TGTGCCACAAGACAGTCAGGTACCCTAAGCACCGGGGAGCTGTTTTTT

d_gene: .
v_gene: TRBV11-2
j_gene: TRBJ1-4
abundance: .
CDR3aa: CASSLAYGVGEKLFF
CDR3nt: TGTGCCAGCAGCTTAGCGTACGGGGTCGGTGAAAAACTGTTTTTT

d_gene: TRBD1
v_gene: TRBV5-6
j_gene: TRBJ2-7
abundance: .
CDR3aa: CASSRGTAYEQYF
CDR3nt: TGTGCCAGCAGCCGAGGGACAGCCTACGAGCAGTACTTC

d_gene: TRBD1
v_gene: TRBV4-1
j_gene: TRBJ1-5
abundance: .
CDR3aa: CASSRQGGTNQPQHF
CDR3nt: TGCGCCAGCAGCCGACAGGGGGGGACCAATCAGCCCCAGCATTTT